Listed below are T cell receptor beta chains from one sample, sequenced in a study of blood T cells in healthy people across ages. One entry per CDR3 protein results from TCRdb running MiXCR on the 5' RACE reads. Of 650,000 to 800,000 distinct CDR3 sequences in the sample, about 51% were seen once. Sequenced material: blood. These receptors came from a woman aged 80 or over in good health. Each CDR3 is given with its conserved first and last residue. A D gene is named only where the DNA matches it firmly. Rows may omit the clone size; those that give it use once, few, many or a size class.

clone_size | j_call | d_call | v_call | cdr3_aa | cdr3_nt
many | TRBJ2-7 | NA | TRBV10-3 | CAISESVSHYEQYF | TGTGCCATCAGTGAGTCGGTCTCCCACTACGAGCAGTACTTC
NA | TRBJ2-5 | NA | TRBV4-3 | CASSQDRVRETQYF | TGCGCCAGCAGCCAAGACAGGGTTCGCGAGACCCAGTACTTC
NA | TRBJ1-2 | TRBD1 | TRBV6-5 | CASRPLAGTGDYGYTF | TGTGCCAGCAGGCCCCTCGCCGGGACAGGGGACTATGGCTACACCTTC
NA | TRBJ1-4 | NA | TRBV30 | CAWSAGRNNEKLFF | TGTGCCTGGAGTGCGGGACGGAATAATGAAAAACTGTTTTTT
NA | TRBJ2-7 | TRBD2 | TRBV12-3/TRBV12-4 | CASSLELTSGRYEQYF | TGTGCCAGCAGTTTAGAGTTGACTAGCGGGAGGTACGAGCAGTACTTC
NA | TRBJ1-1 | NA | TRBV12-3/TRBV12-4 | CASTVGAMNTEAFF | TGTGCCAGCACGGTAGGGGCCATGAACACTGAAGCTTTCTTT
NA | TRBJ1-1 | NA | TRBV18 | CASSPPGAGTEAFF | TGTGCCAGCTCACCACCCGGGGCGGGCACTGAAGCTTTCTTT
NA | TRBJ2-5 | NA | TRBV6-6 | CASSPGLPGTQYF | TGTGCCAGCAGCCCTGGGCTCCCGGGGACCCAGTACTTC
NA | TRBJ1-2 | TRBD1 | TRBV9 | CASKNSTGPNYGYTF | TGTGCCAGCAAAAATTCGACAGGGCCTAACTATGGCTACACCTTC
few | TRBJ2-2 | NA | TRBV10-3 | CTISAQRTSPGELFF | TGTACCATCAGTGCTCAGCGTACTAGCCCCGGGGAGCTGTTTTTT
many | TRBJ1-5 | NA | TRBV20-1 | CSASRSGQPQHF | TGCAGTGCTAGTAGGTCGGGTCAGCCCCAGCATTTT
NA | TRBJ2-3 | TRBD2 | TRBV12-3/TRBV12-4 | CASVSWREEQYF | TGTGCCAGCGTCTCTTGGCGGGAGGAGCAGTATTTT
many | TRBJ2-5 | NA | TRBV29-1 | CSVGGQPQETQYF | TGCAGCGTCGGGGGACAGCCCCAAGAGACCCAGTACTTC
few | TRBJ2-7 | NA | TRBV20-1 | CSARPHGSYEQYF | TGCAGTGCTAGACCCCATGGATCCTACGAGCAGTACTTC
many | TRBJ2-1 | NA | TRBV28 | CASSFLGFFSYNEQFF | TGTGCCAGCAGTTTTCTGGGATTCTTCTCCTACAATGAGCAGTTCTTC
NA | TRBJ2-4 | NA | TRBV6-2/TRBV6-3 | CASSYRGALRIDIQYF | TGTGCCAGCAGTTACCGGGGGGCCCTCCGGATAGACATTCAGTACTTC
NA | TRBJ2-1 | TRBD2 | TRBV4-2 | CANSSSNTGTSGLFF | TGTGCCAACAGCTCCTCCAACACCGGGACTAGCGGGCTGTTCTTC
few | TRBJ1-4 | NA | TRBV27 | CASSPISTLRSLTNEKLFF | TGTGCCAGCAGTCCCATATCCACCCTCAGAAGCCTGACTAATGAAAAACTGTTTTTT
few | TRBJ2-7 | NA | TRBV4-1 | CASSRSQGPEQYF | TGCGCCAGCAGCCGTTCACAGGGTCCCGAGCAGTACTTC
once | TRBJ2-1 | NA | TRBV18 | CASSPLLPSYNEQFF | TGTGCCAGCTCACCACTTCTGCCTTCCTACAATGAGCAGTTCTTC
NA | TRBJ1-4 | TRBD1 | TRBV6-6 | CASSYHDRGDNEKLFF | TGTGCCAGCAGTTACCACGACAGGGGGGATAATGAAAAACTGTTTTTT
NA | TRBJ2-3 | NA | TRBV25-1 | CASSPKATDTQYF | TGTGCCAGCAGTCCGAAGGCTACAGATACGCAGTATTTT
NA | TRBJ1-1 | NA | TRBV5-1 | CASSFWGSTEAFF | TGCGCCAGCAGCTTTTGGGGGAGCACTGAAGCTTTCTTT
few | TRBJ2-2 | NA | TRBV5-1 | CASSFGQLNSGELFF | TGCGCCAGCAGCTTCGGACAGTTGAACTCCGGGGAGCTGTTTTTT
NA | TRBJ2-7 | NA | TRBV5-6 | CASSLGGGKHYEQYF | TGTGCCAGCAGCTTGGGTGGCGGAAAGCACTACGAGCAGTACTTC
many | TRBJ2-3 | NA | TRBV5-1 | CASSARPLTGTDTQYF | TGCGCCAGCAGCGCCCGACCCCTCACGGGGACAGATACGCAGTATTTT